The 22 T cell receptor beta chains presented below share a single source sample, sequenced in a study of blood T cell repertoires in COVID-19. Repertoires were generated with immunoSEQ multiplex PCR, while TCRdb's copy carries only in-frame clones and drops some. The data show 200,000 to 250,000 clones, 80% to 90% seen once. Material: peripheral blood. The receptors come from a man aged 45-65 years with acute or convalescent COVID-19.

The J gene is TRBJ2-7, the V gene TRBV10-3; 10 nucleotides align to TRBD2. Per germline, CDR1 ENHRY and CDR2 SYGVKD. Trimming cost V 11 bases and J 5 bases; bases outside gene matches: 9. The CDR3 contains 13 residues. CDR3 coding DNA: TGTGCCTGCGCCTTAGCGGGGGGTGACGAGCAGTACTTC. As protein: CACALAGGDEQYF.

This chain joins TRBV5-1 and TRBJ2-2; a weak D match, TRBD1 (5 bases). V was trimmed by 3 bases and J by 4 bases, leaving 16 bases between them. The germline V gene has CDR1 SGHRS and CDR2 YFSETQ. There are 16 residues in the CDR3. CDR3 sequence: CASSSLGSRGTGELFF. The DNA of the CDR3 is TGCGCCAGCAGCTCTTTGGGCAGTAGGGGCACCGGGGAGCTGTTTTTT.

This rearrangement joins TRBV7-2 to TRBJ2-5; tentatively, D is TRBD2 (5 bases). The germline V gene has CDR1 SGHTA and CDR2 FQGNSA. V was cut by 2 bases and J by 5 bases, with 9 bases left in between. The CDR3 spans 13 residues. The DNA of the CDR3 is TGTGCCAGCAGCTTACACCCGGGGGAGACCCAGTACTTC. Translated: CASSLHPGETQYF.

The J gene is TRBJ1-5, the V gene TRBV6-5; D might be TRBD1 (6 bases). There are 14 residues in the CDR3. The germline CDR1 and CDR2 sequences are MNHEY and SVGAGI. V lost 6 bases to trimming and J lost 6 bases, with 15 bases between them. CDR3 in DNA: TGTGCCAGCAGCCTGTACAGGGTCGGTCAGCCCCAGCATTTT. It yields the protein CASSLYRVGQPQHF.

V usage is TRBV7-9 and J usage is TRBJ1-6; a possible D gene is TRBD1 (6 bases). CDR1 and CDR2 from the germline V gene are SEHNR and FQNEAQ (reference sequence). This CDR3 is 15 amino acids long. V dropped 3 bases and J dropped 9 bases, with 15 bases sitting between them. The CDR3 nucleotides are TGTGCCAGCAGCTTTGCGGGGGCATCCACTTCACCCCTCCACTTT. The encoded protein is CASSFAGASTSPLHF.

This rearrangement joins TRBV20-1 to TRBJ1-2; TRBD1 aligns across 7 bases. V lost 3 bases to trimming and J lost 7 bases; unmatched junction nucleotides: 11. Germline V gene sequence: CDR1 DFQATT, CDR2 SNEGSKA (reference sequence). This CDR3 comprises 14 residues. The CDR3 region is CSASGGQVVGGYTF. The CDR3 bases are TGCAGTGCTAGTGGCGGACAGGTTGTCGGTGGCTACACCTTC.

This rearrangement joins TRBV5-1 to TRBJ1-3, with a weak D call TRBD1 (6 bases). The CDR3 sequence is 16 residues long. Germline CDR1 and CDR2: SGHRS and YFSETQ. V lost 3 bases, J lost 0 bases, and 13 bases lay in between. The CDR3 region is CASSSGQRSSGNTIYF. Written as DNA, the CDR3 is TGCGCCAGCAGCTCCGGACAGAGGAGCTCTGGAAACACCATATATTTT.

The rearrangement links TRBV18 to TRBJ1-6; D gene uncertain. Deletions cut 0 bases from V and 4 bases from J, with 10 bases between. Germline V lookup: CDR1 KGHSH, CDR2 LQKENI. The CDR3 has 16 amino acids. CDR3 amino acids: CASSPPYSRYNSPLHF. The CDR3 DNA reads TGTGCCAGCTCACCACCTTACAGCCGATATAATTCACCCCTCCACTTT. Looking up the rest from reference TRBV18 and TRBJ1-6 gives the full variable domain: NAGVMQNPRHLVRRRGQEARLRCSPMKGHSHVYWYRQLPEEGLKFMVYLQKENIIDESGMPKERFSAEFPKEGPSILRIQQVVRGDSAAYFCASSPPYSRYNSPLHFGNGTRLTVT.

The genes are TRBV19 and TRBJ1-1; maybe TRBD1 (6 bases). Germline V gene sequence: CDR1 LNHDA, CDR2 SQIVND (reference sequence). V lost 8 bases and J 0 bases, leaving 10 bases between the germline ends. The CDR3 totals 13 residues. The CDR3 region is CASSQGMNTEAFF. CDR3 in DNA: TGTGCCAGTTCACAGGGAATGAACACTGAAGCTTTCTTT.

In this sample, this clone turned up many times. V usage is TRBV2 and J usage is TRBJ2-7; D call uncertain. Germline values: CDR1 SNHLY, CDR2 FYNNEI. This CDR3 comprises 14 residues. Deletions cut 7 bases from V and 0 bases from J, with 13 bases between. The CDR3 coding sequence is TGTGCCAGCATGCCGGTTTTAAGCTCCTACGAGCAGTACTTC. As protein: CASMPVLSSYEQYF.

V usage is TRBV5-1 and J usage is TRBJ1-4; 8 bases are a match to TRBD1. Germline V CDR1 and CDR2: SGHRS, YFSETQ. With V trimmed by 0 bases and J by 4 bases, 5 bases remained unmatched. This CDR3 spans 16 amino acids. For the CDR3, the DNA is TGCGCCAGCAGCTTGGCCGGGACAGGAAGTAATGAAAAACTGTTTTTT. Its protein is CASSLAGTGSNEKLFF. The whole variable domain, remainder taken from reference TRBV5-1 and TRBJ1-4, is KAGVTQTPRYLIKTRGQQVTLSCSPISGHRSVSWYQQTPGQGLQFLFEYFSETQRNKGNFPGRFSGRQFSNSRSEMNVSTLELGDSALYLCASSLAGTGSNEKLFFGSGTQLSVL.

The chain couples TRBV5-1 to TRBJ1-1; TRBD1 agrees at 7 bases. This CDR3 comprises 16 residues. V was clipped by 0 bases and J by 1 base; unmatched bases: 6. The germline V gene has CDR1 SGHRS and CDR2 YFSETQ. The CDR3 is CASSLGQGGGNTEAFF. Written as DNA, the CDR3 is TGCGCCAGCAGCTTGGGACAGGGAGGAGGGAACACTGAAGCTTTCTTT.

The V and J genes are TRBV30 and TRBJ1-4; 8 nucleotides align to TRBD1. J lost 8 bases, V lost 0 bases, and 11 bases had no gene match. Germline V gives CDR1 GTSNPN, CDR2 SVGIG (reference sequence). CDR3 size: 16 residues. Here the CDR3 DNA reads TGTGCCTGGAGTGTCCCCGTCAGGGGGCTAGGGGAAAAACTGTTTTTT. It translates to CAWSVPVRGLGEKLFF.

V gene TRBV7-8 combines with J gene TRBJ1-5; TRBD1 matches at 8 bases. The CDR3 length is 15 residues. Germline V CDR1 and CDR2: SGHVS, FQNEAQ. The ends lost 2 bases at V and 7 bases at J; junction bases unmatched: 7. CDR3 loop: CASSLTTGVAQPQHF. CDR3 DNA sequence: TGTGCCAGCAGCTTAACGACAGGGGTTGCGCAGCCCCAGCATTTT. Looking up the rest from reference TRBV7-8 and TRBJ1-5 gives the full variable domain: GAGVSQSPRYKVAKRGQDVALRCDPISGHVSLFWYQQALGQGPEFLTYFQNEAQLDKSGLPSDRFFAERPEGSVSTLKIQRTQQEDSAVYLCASSLTTGVAQPQHFGDGTRLSIL.

The CDR3 coding sequence is TGTGCCAGCAGTGCGGGACTGACCTCTGGAAACACCATATATTTT. Its translation: CASSAGLTSGNTIYF. The chain joins TRBV25-1 to TRBJ1-3; D is perhaps TRBD1 (5 bases). The V gene lost 4 bases and the J gene lost 0 bases, with 10 bases spanning the gap. Germline V gene sequence: CDR1 MGHDK, CDR2 SYGVNS. There are 15 residues in the CDR3. The full variable domain, rest sourced from reference TRBV25-1 and TRBJ1-3, is EADIYQTPRYLVIGTGKKITLECSQTMGHDKMYWYQQDPGMELHLIHYSYGVNSTEKGDLSSESTVSRIRTEHFPLTLESARPSHTSQYLCASSAGLTSGNTIYFGEGSWLTVV.

The CDR3 here is CASSFDRVNSPLHF. The CDR3 DNA follows: TGTGCCAGCAGTTTCGACAGGGTGAATTCACCCCTCCACTTT. The rearrangement uses TRBV6-5 and TRBJ1-6, with 7 bases lining up with TRBD1. V was clipped by 4 bases and J by 7 bases; unmatched bases: 4. Germline assignment: CDR1 MNHEY and CDR2 SVGAGI. This CDR3 has 14 residues.

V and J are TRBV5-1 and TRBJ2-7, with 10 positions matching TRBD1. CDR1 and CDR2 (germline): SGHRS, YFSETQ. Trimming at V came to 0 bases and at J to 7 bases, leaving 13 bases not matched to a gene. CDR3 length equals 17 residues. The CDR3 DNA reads TGCGCCAGCAGCTTGGTGGGGGGCCGGGACAGGGGCAAGGAGCAGTACTTC. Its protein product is CASSLVGGRDRGKEQYF.

CDR3 sequence (DNA): TGTGCCAGTAGTATAGTACGGGACAGGGCTGGAAACACCATATATTTT. This sequence encodes CASSIVRDRAGNTIYF. The genes are TRBV19 and TRBJ1-3, with 9 bases fitting TRBD1. The V segment lost 1 base and the J segment 2 bases; nucleotides outside the gene matches: 3. Germline V gives CDR1 LNHDA, CDR2 SQIVND (reference sequence). The CDR3 is made up of 16 amino acids.

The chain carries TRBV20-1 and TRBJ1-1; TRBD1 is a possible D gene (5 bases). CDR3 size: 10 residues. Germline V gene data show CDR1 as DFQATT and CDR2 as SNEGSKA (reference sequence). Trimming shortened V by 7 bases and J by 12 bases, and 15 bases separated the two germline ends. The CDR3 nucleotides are TGCAGTGTCAATGGCAGGGCGACTTTCTTT. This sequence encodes CSVNGRATFF.

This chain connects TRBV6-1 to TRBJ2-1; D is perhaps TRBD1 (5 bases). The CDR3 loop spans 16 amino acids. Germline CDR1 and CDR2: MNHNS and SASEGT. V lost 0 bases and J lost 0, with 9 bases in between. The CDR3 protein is CASSEAQGPSYNEQFF. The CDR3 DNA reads TGTGCCAGCAGTGAAGCTCAGGGCCCCTCCTACAATGAGCAGTTCTTC.

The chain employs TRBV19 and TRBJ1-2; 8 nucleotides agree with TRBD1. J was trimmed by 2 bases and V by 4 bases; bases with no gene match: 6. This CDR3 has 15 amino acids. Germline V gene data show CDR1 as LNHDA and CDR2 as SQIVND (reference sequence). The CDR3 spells CASSTAGQANYGYTF. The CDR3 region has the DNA TGTGCCAGTAGTACTGCGGGACAGGCCAACTATGGCTACACCTTC. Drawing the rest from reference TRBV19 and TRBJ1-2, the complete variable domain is DGGITQSPKYLFRKEGQNVTLSCEQNLNHDAMYWYRQDPGQGLRLIYYSQIVNDFQKGDIAEGYSVSREKKESFPLTVTSAQKNPTAFYLCASSTAGQANYGYTFGSGTRLTVV.

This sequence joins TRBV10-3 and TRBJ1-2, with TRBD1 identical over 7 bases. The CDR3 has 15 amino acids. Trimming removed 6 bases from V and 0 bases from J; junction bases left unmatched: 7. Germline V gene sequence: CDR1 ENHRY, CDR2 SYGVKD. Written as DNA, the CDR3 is TGTGCCATCAGCGGCAGGACAGGTTCTAACTATGGCTACACCTTC. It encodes CAISGRTGSNYGYTF.